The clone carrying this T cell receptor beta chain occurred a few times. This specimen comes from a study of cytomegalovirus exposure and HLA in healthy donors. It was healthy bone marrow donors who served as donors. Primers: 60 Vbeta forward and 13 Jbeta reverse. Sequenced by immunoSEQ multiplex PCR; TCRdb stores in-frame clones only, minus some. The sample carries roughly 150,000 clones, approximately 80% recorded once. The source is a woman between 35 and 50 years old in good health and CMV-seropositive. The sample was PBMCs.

The CDR3 DNA reads TGTGCCAGCAGCGCCTCAGAGGGACTAGCGGGAGAGACCCAGTACTTC. Residues: CASSASEGLAGETQYF. J is TRBJ2-5 and V is TRBV9; 12 bases agree with TRBD2. Per the germline V gene, CDR1 is SGDLS and CDR2 is YYNGEE. The J segment lost 4 bases and the V segment lost 3 bases, leaving 7 bases of the junction unmatched. This CDR3 is 16 amino acids long.